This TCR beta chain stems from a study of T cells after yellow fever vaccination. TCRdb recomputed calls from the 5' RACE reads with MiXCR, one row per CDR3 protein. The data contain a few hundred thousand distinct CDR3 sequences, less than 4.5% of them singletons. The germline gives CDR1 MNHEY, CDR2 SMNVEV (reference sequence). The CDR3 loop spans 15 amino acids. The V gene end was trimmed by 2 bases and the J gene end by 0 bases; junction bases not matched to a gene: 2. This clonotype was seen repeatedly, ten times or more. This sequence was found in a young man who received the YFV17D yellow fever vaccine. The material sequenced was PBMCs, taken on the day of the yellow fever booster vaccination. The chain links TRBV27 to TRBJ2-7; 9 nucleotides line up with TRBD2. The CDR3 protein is CASSLDSGGSYEQYF. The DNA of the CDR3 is TGTGCCAGCAGTTTAGATAGCGGGGGCTCCTACGAGCAGTACTTC.